This is a list of T cell receptor beta chains from one sample in a study of blood T cell repertoires in COVID-19. Sequencing used immunoSEQ multiplex PCR; TCRdb keeps in-frame clones, though not all of them. This table holds under 150,000 clones, 80% to 90% found once. Sequenced: peripheral blood. The receptors originated from a human donor in a cohort sampled during active COVID-19. The CDR3 runs from the conserved cysteine through the conserved F or W. The D gene is left open where the match is weak. The listing skips clone size in some rows; elsewhere it reads once, few, many or a size class.

clone_size j_call cdr3_length v_call d_call cdr3_aa cdr3_nt
. TRBJ1-5 13 TRBV6-5 . CASSTRKNQPQHF TGTGCCAGCAGCACACGCAAAAATCAGCCCCAGCATTTT
. TRBJ1-2 12 TRBV6-5 . CASTTPGSGYTF TGTGCCAGCACCACCCCCGGTTCCGGCTACACCTTC
. TRBJ2-5 13 TRBV5-1 . CASSLRGWETQYF TGCGCCAGCAGCTTGCGGGGTTGGGAGACCCAGTACTTC
. TRBJ1-5 14 TRBV6-5 . CASSRGMGFPPQHF TGTGCCAGCTCGCGGGGCATGGGTTTTCCGCCCCAGCATTTT
. TRBJ2-1 14 TRBV11-2 . CASSLDYGPGGQFF TGTGCCAGCAGCTTAGATTATGGCCCTGGCGGGCAGTTCTTC
few TRBJ2-5 15 TRBV3-1/TRBV3-2 TRBD2 CASSHRRLAEETQYF TGTGCCAGCAGCCACCGACGACTAGCGGAAGAGACCCAGTACTTC
. TRBJ1-5 13 TRBV19 . CASGGAWNQPQHF TGTGCCAGTGGGGGCGCCTGGAATCAGCCCCAGCATTTT
. TRBJ2-1 12 TRBV3-1/TRBV3-2 TRBD1 CASSIQGNEQFF TGTGCCAGCAGCATACAGGGGAATGAGCAGTTCTTC
. TRBJ2-6 13 TRBV7-2 . CASNRAGANVLTF TGTGCCAGCAACAGGGCTGGGGCCAACGTCCTGACTTTC
. TRBJ1-1 13 TRBV12-3/TRBV12-4 . CASSLQMNTEAFF TGTGCCAGCAGTTTGCAGATGAACACTGAAGCTTTCTTT
once TRBJ2-2 14 TRBV19 . CASSIDRNTGELFF TGTGCCAGTAGTATTGACAGGAACACCGGGGAGCTGTTTTTT
. TRBJ1-2 15 TRBV28 . CASSPGQLHREGYTF TGTGCCAGCAGTCCCGGACAGCTCCACCGAGAGGGCTACACCTTC
. TRBJ2-3 11 TRBV25-1 . CASRREAAQYF TGTGCCAGCAGGCGAGAGGCGGCGCAGTATTTT
. TRBJ1-2 18 TRBV5-6 . CASSQILPGQTLDYGYTF TGTGCCAGCAGCCAAATACTACCCGGACAGACTCTGGACTATGGCTACACCTTC